The 8 T cell receptor beta chains in this list originate from one sample, sequenced in a study of shared clonotypes between healthy human individuals. Positively selected for CCR7, the CD45RO-negative cells used as naive CD8 cells excluded terminally differentiated effector memory CD45RA+ cells. Repertoires were generated with immunoSEQ multiplex PCR, while TCRdb's copy carries only in-frame clones and drops some. Among millions of clones listed, 90% to 95% were seen once. The sequencing sample was made of naive CD8+ T cells from PBMCs. These receptors were collected from a man aged 18 to 29 in good health. Some clones in this sample may be carry-over from other donors' samples.

The chain has TRBV19 and TRBJ2-1; D gene ambiguous. Trimming pared 8 bases from V and 0 bases from J, leaving 8 bases between. CDR1 LNHDA and CDR2 SQIVND come from the germline V gene (reference sequence). The length of the CDR3 is 13 residues. CDR3 nucleotide sequence: TGTGCCAGTTTATCAAGCTCCTACAATGAGCAGTTCTTC. This sequence encodes CASLSSSYNEQFF.

Of note for this clone: This same CDR3 is encoded by further DNA sequences in the sample. The rearrangement uses TRBV4-1 and TRBJ1-1; the D is unclear. Germline V gives CDR1 MGHRA, CDR2 YSYEKL. The CDR3 length is 13 residues. With 4 bases removed from V and 2 bases from J, the gap between germline ends came to 8 bases. CDR3 loop: CASSPRVNTEAFF. CDR3 nucleotide sequence: TGCGCCAGCAGCCCCCGGGTCAACACTGAAGCTTTCTTT.

This clone was detected only a few times. The gene calls are TRBV29-1 and TRBJ1-2, with a tentative D call TRBD1 (5 bases). CDR3 length: 15 residues. V was pared by 0 bases and J by 3 bases, with 14 bases between. Germline V CDR1 and CDR2: SQVTM, ANQGSEA. The CDR3 DNA follows: TGCAGCGTTGAAGAAGGTAGGGACGCATACTATGGCTACACCTTC. As protein: CSVEEGRDAYYGYTF.

V gene TRBV27 combines with J gene TRBJ2-1; 11 bases match TRBD2. V shed 5 bases and J 5 bases; nucleotides not matched to a gene: 5. There are 15 residues in the CDR3. The germline V gene has CDR1 MNHEY and CDR2 SMNVEV (reference sequence). CDR3 sequence reads: CASSVGTSGNNEQFF. CDR3 coding DNA: TGTGCCAGCAGTGTCGGGACTAGCGGTAACAATGAGCAGTTCTTC.

The table lists this clone with a count of one. The chain is built from TRBV18 and TRBJ2-3; D remains unclear. The germline gives CDR1 KGHSH, CDR2 LQKENI. This CDR3 is built from 13 residues. Trimming pared 3 bases from V and 3 bases from J, leaving 7 bases between. The CDR3 sequence: CASSPSLTDTQYF. CDR3 nucleotide sequence: TGTGCCAGCTCACCCTCTTTAACAGATACGCAGTATTTT.

The genes are TRBV19 and TRBJ1-1; 7 nucleotides match TRBD1. J lost 1 base, V lost 6 bases, and 8 bases had no gene match. The CDR3 has 15 residues. CDR1 LNHDA and CDR2 SQIVND come from the germline V gene (reference sequence). In nucleotides, the CDR3 is TGTGCCAGTAGAGCCACAGGGGAAGGGAACACTGAAGCTTTCTTT. Its protein product is CASRATGEGNTEAFF.

This chain joins TRBV19 and TRBJ2-3; D is perhaps TRBD1 (5 bases). The CDR3 is 13 amino acids. The V end was cut by 6 bases, the J end by 3 bases, with 10 bases between. Germline loops: CDR1 LNHDA, CDR2 SQIVND (reference sequence). Here the CDR3 reads CASRFSGTDTQYF. The CDR3 coding sequence is TGTGCCAGTAGATTCTCAGGGACAGATACGCAGTATTTT.

The count of this clone is one. The V call is TRBV29-1, the J call TRBJ2-5, with TRBD1 matching 9 bases. CDR1 and CDR2 (germline): SQVTM, ANQGSEA. The junction had 6 bases not matched to a gene; V was cut back by 7 bases and J by 3 bases. This CDR3 spans 13 amino acids. The CDR3 DNA reads TGCAGCGCCGGGACAGGGCTAGAAGAGACCCAGTACTTC. Amino acid sequence: CSAGTGLEETQYF.